Listed below are T cell receptor beta chains from one sample, sequenced in a study of blood T cell repertoires in COVID-19. The data were produced by immunoSEQ multiplex PCR, yet TCRdb's version contains in-frame clones alone and is incomplete. In the table there are under 450,000 clones, about 88% of which are singletons. Sequenced: peripheral blood. The receptors were gathered from an older woman with COVID-19, enrolled during active disease. Each CDR3 is given with its conserved first and last residue. D genes are given only for firm matches. Expanded clones are given a class, and other clones once, few, many or no size at all.

>TRBJ2-2|-|-|TRBV18
CASSPRTANTGELFF
>TRBJ2-1|TRBD2|-|TRBV12-3/TRBV12-4
CASTSGGYNEQFF
>TRBJ2-7|TRBD2|-|TRBV2
CASNIREGTEQYF
>TRBJ1-5|TRBD1|few|TRBV15
CATSGRQGRRDQPQHF
>TRBJ2-7|-|-|TRBV6-5
CASSYEDRTDEQYF
>TRBJ1-5|-|-|TRBV23-1
CASSHAQGHQARVYSNQPQHF
>TRBJ2-5|TRBD1|-|TRBV14
CASSYAEDRAETQYF
>TRBJ2-5|-|-|TRBV9
CASSVGSSGQETQYF
>TRBJ2-6|-|-|TRBV19
CASSSYSWSGANVLTF
>TRBJ2-3|TRBD2|-|TRBV5-1
CASQPLLAGATDTQYF
>TRBJ2-3|-|-|TRBV6-5
CASIPGGRDTQYF
>TRBJ2-7|TRBD2|-|TRBV5-1
CASSPESGGSYEQYF
>TRBJ1-4|-|few|TRBV7-9
CASSPRWTDEKLFF
>TRBJ2-7|-|-|TRBV5-1
CASSLVGTGTYEQYF
>TRBJ1-2|TRBD1|-|TRBV5-4
CASRGTGANYGYTF
>TRBJ2-3|-|-|TRBV7-2
CASSKNPTAFATDTQYF
>TRBJ1-1|-|-|TRBV9
CASSLTGMSTEAFF
>TRBJ1-6|TRBD1|few|TRBV27
CASSHTTGGNSPLHF
>TRBJ1-6|TRBD1|-|TRBV7-6
CASSSWTGHNSPLHF
>TRBJ2-3|-|-|TRBV5-6
CASSLGRADTQYF
>TRBJ1-1|-|once|TRBV11-2
CASSLDLGRVGAFF
>TRBJ1-2|TRBD1|-|TRBV5-6
CASRRLTGFGYTF
>TRBJ1-1|TRBD1|-|TRBV6-6
CASRTDRGMNTEAFF
>TRBJ2-7|TRBD2|-|TRBV2
CASSIGGANGEQYF
>TRBJ2-3|TRBD2|-|TRBV27
CASSRAMGLAADTQYF
>TRBJ1-2|TRBD1|once|TRBV19
CASRLGGQGNYGYTF
>TRBJ2-5|-|-|TRBV18
CASSLGLGVEETQYF
>TRBJ1-2|TRBD1|-|TRBV19
CASSISPGQLNYGYTF
>TRBJ1-4|TRBD1|once|TRBV23-1
CASSYGGTDPATNEKLFF
>TRBJ1-1|TRBD1|-|TRBV6-1
CASSEAWTGYRNTEAFF
>TRBJ2-3|TRBD2|-|TRBV13
CASSSPGSGGRVDTQYF
>TRBJ2-2|-|once|TRBV11-3
CASSLPGELFF
>TRBJ1-3|TRBD1|-|TRBV6-6
CASSYTLQGTGNTIYF
>TRBJ1-5|TRBD1|-|TRBV2
CASSDPTGGAGQPQHF
>TRBJ2-3|-|-|TRBV27
CASSPQGRTTDTQYF
>TRBJ2-7|TRBD1|-|TRBV9
CASSVGTGMNEQYF
>TRBJ1-1|-|-|TRBV7-8
CASSLSQNTEAFF
>TRBJ2-5|-|-|TRBV19
CASSISRGETQYF
>TRBJ1-5|-|-|TRBV5-3
CARSLAGLGPREPQHF
>TRBJ2-7|-|-|TRBV3-1/TRBV3-2
CASSQAGGHEQYF
>TRBJ1-1|-|-|TRBV15
CATSRYMNTEAFF
>TRBJ2-1|TRBD2|-|TRBV9
CASSGGTSGGRNNEQFF
>TRBJ1-6|-|-|TRBV6-5
CASSYSRGGSPLHF
>TRBJ1-5|-|few|TRBV11-3
CASSFSGNQPQHF